The 3 T cell receptor delta chains presented below share a single source sample, sequenced in a study of γδ T cells in repeated Plasmodium falciparum infection. TCRdb re-called clones from the multiplex PCR reads via CATT. The sample holds 75,000 to 95,000 delta-chain clones, over 0.9% seen once. Bulk repertoires came from Vgamma9/Vdelta2+ or Vdelta2-negative gammadelta T cells flow-sorted from PBMC. The sequenced material came from gamma-delta T cells from blood. The receptors shown here come from a pool of human donors (malaria-infected and uninfected, not separated).

There are a few counts of this clone. TCRdb's protein, taken from a much larger clone, differs from this DNA's translation at residue 9, likely owing to a read error; the protein displayed comes from the DNA. The chain is built from TRDV1 and TRDJ1; D is possibly TRDD3 (5 bases). TCRdb records no J gene; here it was assigned by comparing the DNA to germline. Germline CDR1 reads TSWWSYY; CDR2 reads QGS. The CDR3 is 19 amino acids. V lost 5 bases and J 4 bases, leaving 29 bases between the germline ends. CDR3: CALGSHCPDRYLADDKLIF. In DNA form, the CDR3 reads TGTGCTCTTGGGTCCCATTGTCCGGATAGATACCTCGCGGACGATAAACTCATCTTT.

The table lists this clone with a few counts. TCRdb has a much larger clone's protein, which differs at residue 14 from the translation of this DNA, likely because of a read error; what is shown is the protein translated from the DNA. This chain connects TRDV2 to TRDJ1, with 10 bases fitting TRDD3. TCRdb supplies no J gene; here it was assigned by aligning the nucleotide sequence to germline. The germline gives CDR1 GEAIGNYY, CDR2 EKD. This CDR3 is built from 17 residues. The CDR3 reads CACDAIGGYWDTDRLIF. The CDR3 nucleotides are TGTGCCTGTGACGCGATTGGGGGATACTGGGACACCGATAGACTCATCTTT.

Turning to this clone: This DNA translates differently at residue 8 from the TCRdb protein, which is that of a much larger clone; a read error is likely, and the protein shown is the DNA's own translation. The chain has TRDV3 and TRDJ1; D may be TRDD3 (5 bases). TCRdb is silent on the J gene; assignment here came from matching the DNA to germline. V dropped 5 bases and J dropped 0 bases, with 22 bases sitting between them. This CDR3 is 16 amino acids long. Germline assignment: CDR1 TVYSNPD and CDR2 GDNSRS (reference sequence). CDR3 bases: TGTGCCCCCTTATCCACCGGGAATACGTACACCGATAAACTCATCTTT. This translates into CAPLSTGNTYTDKLIF.